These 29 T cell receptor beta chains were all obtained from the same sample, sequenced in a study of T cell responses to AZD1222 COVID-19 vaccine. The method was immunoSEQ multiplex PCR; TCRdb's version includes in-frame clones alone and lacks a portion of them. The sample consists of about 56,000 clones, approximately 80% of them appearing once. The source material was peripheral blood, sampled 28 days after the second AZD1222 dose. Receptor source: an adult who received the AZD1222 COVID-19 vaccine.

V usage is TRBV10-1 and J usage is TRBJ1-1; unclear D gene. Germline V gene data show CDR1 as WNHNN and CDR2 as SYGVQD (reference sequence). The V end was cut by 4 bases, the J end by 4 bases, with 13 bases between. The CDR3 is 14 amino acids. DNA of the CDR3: TGCGCCAGCAGTGTAAACACAATGAGCACTGAAGCTTTCTTT. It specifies CASSVNTMSTEAFF.

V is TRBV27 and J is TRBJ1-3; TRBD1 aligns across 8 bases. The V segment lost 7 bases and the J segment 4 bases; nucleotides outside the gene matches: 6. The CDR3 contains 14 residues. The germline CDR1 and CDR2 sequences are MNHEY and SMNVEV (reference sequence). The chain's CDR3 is CASTSGGEGNTIYF. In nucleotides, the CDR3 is TGTGCCAGCACCTCAGGGGGCGAGGGAAACACCATATATTTT.

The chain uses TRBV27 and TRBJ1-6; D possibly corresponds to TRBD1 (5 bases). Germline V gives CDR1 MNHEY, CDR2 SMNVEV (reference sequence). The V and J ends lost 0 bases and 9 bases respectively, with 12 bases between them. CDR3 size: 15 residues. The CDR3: CASSLSWRGSSPLHF. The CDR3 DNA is TGTGCCAGCAGTTTATCATGGAGGGGCAGTTCACCCCTCCACTTT.

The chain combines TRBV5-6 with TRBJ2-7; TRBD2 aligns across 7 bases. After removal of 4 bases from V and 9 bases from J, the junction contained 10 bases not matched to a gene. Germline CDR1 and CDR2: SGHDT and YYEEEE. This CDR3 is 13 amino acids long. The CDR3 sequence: CASSAGVSLGQYF. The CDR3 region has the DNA TGTGCCAGCAGCGCGGGAGTTTCGTTGGGGCAGTACTTC.

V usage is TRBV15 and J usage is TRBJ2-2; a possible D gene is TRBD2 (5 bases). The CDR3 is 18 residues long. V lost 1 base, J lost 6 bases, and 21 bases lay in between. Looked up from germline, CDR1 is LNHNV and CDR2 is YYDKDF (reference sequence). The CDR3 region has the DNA TGTGCCACCAGCAGAGGGCTGTTGGCTAGCTTATCTTCCGGGGAGCTGTTTTTT. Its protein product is CATSRGLLASLSSGELFF.

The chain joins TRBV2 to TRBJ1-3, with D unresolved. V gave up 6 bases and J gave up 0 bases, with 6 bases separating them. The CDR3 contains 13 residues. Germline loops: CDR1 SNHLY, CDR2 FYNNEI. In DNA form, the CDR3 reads TGTGCCAGCAGGTCCCTCTCTGGAAACACCATATATTTT. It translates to CASRSLSGNTIYF.

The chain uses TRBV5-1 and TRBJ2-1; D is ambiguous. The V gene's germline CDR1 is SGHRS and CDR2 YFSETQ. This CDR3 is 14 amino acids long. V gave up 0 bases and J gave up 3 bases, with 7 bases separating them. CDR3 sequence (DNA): TGCGCCAGCAGCTTGGGGCAGTACTACAATGAGCAGTTCTTC. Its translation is CASSLGQYYNEQFF.

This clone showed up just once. For the CDR3, the DNA is TGTGCCAGCAGCTCCGCGTTGCGACCTGGGGCCAACGTCCTGACTTTC. Encoded protein: CASSSALRPGANVLTF. V usage is TRBV9 and J usage is TRBJ2-6; D ambiguous. In germline, CDR1 is SGDLS, CDR2 YYNGEE. V lost 4 bases to trimming and J lost 2 bases, with 13 bases between them. This CDR3 spans 16 amino acids.

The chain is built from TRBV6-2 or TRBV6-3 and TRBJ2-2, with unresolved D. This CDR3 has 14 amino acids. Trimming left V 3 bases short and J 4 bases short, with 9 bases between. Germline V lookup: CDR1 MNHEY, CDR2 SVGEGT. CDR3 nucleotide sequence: TGTGCCAGCAGTTATTACCCGAGCACCGGGGAGCTGTTTTTT. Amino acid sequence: CASSYYPSTGELFF.

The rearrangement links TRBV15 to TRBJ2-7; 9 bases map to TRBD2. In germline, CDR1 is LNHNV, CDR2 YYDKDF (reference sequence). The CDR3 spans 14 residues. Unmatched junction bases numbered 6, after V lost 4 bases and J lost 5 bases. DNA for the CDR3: TGTGCCACCAGCAAAGGCCCTAGCGGGGACGAGCAGTACTTC. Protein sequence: CATSKGPSGDEQYF.

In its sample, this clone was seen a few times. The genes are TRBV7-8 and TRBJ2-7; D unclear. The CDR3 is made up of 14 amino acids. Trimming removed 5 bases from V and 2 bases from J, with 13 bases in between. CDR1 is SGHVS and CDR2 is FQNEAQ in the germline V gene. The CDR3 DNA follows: TGTGCCAGCAGCCCCCTGGCACTCCCCTACGAGCAGTACGTC. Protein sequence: CASSPLALPYEQYV.

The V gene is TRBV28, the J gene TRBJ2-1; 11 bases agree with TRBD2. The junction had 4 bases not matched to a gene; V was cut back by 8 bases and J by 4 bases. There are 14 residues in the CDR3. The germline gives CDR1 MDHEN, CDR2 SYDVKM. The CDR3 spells CASASGGSYNEQFF. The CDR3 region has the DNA TGTGCCAGCGCTAGCGGGGGGTCTTACAATGAGCAGTTCTTC.

The CDR3 loop is CASSVDLGYNEQFF. As DNA, the CDR3 is TGTGCCAGCAGCGTAGACTTGGGGTACAATGAGCAGTTCTTC. The chain uses TRBV9 and TRBJ2-1; D remains ambiguous. Trimming shortened V by 0 bases and J by 4 bases, and 8 bases separated the two germline ends. This CDR3 region has 14 residues. Germline lookup yields CDR1 SGDLS and CDR2 YYNGEE.

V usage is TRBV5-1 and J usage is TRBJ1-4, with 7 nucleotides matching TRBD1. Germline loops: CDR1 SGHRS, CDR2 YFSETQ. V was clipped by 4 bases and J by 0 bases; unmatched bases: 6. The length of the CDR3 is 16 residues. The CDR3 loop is CASSPGDSATNEKLFF. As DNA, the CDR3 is TGCGCCAGCAGCCCCGGGGACAGTGCAACTAATGAAAAACTGTTTTTT.

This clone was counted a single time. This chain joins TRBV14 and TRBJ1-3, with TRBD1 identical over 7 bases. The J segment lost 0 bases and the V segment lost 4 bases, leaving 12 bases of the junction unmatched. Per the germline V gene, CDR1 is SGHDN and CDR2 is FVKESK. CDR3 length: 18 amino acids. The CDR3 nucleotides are TGTGCCAGCAGCCTATCCTCAGGGGGGGAGACCTCTGGAAACACCATATATTTT. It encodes CASSLSSGGETSGNTIYF.

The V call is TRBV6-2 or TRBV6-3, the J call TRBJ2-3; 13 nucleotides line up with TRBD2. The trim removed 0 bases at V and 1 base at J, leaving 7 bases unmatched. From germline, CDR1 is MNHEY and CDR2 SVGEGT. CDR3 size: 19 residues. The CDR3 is CASSYSTSGGTRGTDTQYF. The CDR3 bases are TGTGCCAGCAGTTACTCGACTAGCGGGGGGACTAGGGGCACAGATACGCAGTATTTT.

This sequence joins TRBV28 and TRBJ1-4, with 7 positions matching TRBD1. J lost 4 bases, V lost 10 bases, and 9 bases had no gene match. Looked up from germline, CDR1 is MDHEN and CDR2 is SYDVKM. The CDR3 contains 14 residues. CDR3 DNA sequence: TGTGCCACAATCCGAGGGGGCAATAATGAAAAACTGTTTTTT. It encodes CATIRGGNNEKLFF.

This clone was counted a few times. In DNA form, the CDR3 reads TGTGCCAGCAAGGGGGGGCACGGCTACACCTTC. Translation: CASKGGHGYTF. The chain links TRBV5-4 to TRBJ1-2; TRBD1 might be the D (6 bases). The germline gives CDR1 SGHNT, CDR2 YYREEE (reference sequence). The CDR3 contains 11 residues. V was pared by 6 bases and J by 8 bases, with 11 bases between.

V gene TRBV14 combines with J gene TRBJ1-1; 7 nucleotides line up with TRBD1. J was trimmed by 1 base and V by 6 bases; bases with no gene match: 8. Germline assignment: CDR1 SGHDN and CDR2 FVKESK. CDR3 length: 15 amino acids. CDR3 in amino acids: CASRPDRDQNTEAFF. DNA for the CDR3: TGTGCCAGCAGGCCTGACAGGGATCAGAACACTGAAGCTTTCTTT.

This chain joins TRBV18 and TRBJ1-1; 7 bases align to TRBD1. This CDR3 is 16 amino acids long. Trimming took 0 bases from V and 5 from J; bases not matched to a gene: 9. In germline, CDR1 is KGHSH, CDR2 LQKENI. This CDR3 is CASSPPRQGWGTEAFF. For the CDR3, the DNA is TGTGCCAGCTCACCACCTCGACAGGGCTGGGGGACTGAAGCTTTCTTT.

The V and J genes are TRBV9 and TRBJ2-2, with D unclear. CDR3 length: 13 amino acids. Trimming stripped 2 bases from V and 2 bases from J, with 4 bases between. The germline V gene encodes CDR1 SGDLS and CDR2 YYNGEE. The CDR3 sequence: CASSVSNTGELFF. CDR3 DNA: TGTGCCAGCAGCGTCTCTAACACCGGGGAGCTGTTTTTT. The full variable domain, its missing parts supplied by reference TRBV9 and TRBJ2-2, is DSGVTQTPKHLITATGQRVTLRCSPRSGDLSVYWYQQSLDQGLQFLIQYYNGEERAKGNILERFSAQQFPDLHSELNLSSLELGDSALYFCASSVSNTGELFFGEGSRLTVL.

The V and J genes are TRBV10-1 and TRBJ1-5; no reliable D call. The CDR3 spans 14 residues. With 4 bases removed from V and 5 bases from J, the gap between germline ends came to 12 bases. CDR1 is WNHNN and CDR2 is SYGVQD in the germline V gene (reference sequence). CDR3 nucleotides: TGCGCCAGCAGTGCAGGATCCAACGATCAGCCCCAGCATTTT. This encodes CASSAGSNDQPQHF.

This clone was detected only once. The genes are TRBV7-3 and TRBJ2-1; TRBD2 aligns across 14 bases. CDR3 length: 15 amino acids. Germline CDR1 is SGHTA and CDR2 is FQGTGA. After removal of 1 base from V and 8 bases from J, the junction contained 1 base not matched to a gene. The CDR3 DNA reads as TGTGCCAGCAGCTTAAGACTAGCGGGAGGGGATGAGCAGTTCTTC. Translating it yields CASSLRLAGGDEQFF. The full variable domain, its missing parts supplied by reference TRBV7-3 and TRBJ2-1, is GAGVSQTPSNKVTEKGKYVELRCDPISGHTALYWYRQSLGQGPEFLIYFQGTGAADDSGLPNDRFFAVRPEGSVSTLKIQRTERGDSAVYLCASSLRLAGGDEQFFGPGTRLTVL.

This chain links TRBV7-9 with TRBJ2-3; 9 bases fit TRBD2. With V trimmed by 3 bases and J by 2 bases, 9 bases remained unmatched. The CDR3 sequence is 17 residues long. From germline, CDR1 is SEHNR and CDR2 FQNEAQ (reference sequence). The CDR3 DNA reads TGTGCCAGCAGCTTTTACTCAGCGGGAGGCACCACAGATACGCAGTATTTT. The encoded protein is CASSFYSAGGTTDTQYF.

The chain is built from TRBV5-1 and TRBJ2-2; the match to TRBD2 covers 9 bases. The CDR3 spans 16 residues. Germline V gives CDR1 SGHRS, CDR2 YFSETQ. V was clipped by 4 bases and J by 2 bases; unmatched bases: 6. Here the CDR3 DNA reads TGCGCCAGCAGCCCAAAGCGGGGGGCTAACACCGGGGAGCTGTTTTTT. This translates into CASSPKRGANTGELFF.

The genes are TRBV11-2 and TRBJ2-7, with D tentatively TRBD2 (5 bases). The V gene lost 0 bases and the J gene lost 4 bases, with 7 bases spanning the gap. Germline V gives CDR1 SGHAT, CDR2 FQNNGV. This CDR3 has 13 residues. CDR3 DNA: TGTGCCAGCAGCTTAGATAGAGGGTACGAGCAGTACTTC. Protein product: CASSLDRGYEQYF.

The CDR3: CASSSNREGSQYF. Written as DNA, the CDR3 is TGTGCCAGCAGCAGTAACAGGGAGGGTAGCCAGTACTTC. The J gene is TRBJ2-5, the V gene TRBV6-5, with D perhaps TRBD2 (7 bases). This CDR3 has 13 residues. Germline CDR1 MNHEY, CDR2 SVGAGI. The germline V and J ends were trimmed by 6 bases and 10 bases, with 18 bases remaining between them.

The CDR3, as DNA: TGTGCCAGCAACCACGGAGGGAGACTTAGGCTGCCCCAGCATTTT. Protein sequence: CASNHGGRLRLPQHF. The chain uses TRBV28 and TRBJ1-5; D is ambiguous. The CDR3 contains 15 residues. Per the germline V gene, CDR1 is MDHEN and CDR2 is SYDVKM. V lost 7 bases and J 9 bases, leaving 22 bases between the germline ends.

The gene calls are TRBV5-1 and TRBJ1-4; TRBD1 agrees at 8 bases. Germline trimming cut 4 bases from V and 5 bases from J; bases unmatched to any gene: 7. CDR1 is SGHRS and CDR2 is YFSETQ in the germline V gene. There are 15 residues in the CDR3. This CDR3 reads CASSQWTGWNEKLFF. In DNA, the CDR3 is TGCGCCAGCAGCCAGTGGACAGGGTGGAATGAAAAACTGTTTTTT.